Listed here are 26 T cell receptor beta chains from one sample, sequenced in a study of CD8+CD57+ T cells in acquired aplastic anemia. The template used for profiling TCR beta VDJ and CDR3 was genomic DNA. TCRdb re-derived calls from the reads in MiXCR, one entry per CDR3 protein. The sample shows roughly 130,000 distinct CDR3 sequences, 40% to 60% of them seen only once. Sample: sorted CD4+, CD8+, or CD8+CD57+ T cells (not recorded which) from PBMCs. The receptors come from a human donor in good health, serving as a control.

This clonotype showed up many times. This chain uses TRBV28 with TRBJ1-6; 9 positions agree with TRBD1. CDR3 length: 14 amino acids. Germline V lookup: CDR1 MDHEN, CDR2 SYDVKM. Unmatched junction bases numbered 3, after V lost 6 bases and J lost 6 bases. This CDR3 is CASRPGQGNSPLHF. CDR3 sequence (DNA): TGTGCCAGCAGGCCGGGACAGGGTAATTCACCCCTCCACTTT.

This chain connects TRBV15 to TRBJ2-7; 8 nucleotides agree with TRBD2. CDR3 size: 15 residues. V lost 1 base, J lost 2 bases, and 4 bases stayed unmatched. The germline gives CDR1 LNHNV, CDR2 YYDKDF (reference sequence). Written as DNA, the CDR3 is TGTGCCACCAGCAGAGTTAGCGGGGCAACCTACGAGCAGTACTTC. This sequence encodes CATSRVSGATYEQYF.

This chain uses TRBV20-1 with TRBJ2-2; TRBD1 matches 7 bases. The CDR3 length is 15 residues. The V gene end was trimmed by 3 bases and the J gene end by 2 bases; junction bases not matched to a gene: 6. Germline V gene data show CDR1 as DFQATT and CDR2 as SNEGSKA (reference sequence). The CDR3 DNA reads TGCAGTGCTAGGCCGGGACAGTCAAACACCGGGGAGCTGTTTTTT. Translated: CSARPGQSNTGELFF.

The rearrangement links TRBV12-5 to TRBJ1-6; perhaps TRBD1 as D (5 bases). The CDR3 length is 14 residues. Germline lookup yields CDR1 LGHNT and CDR2 FRNRAP. V was cut by 1 base and J by 10 bases, with 11 bases left in between. CDR3 sequence reads: CASGLEGDGSPLHF. In DNA form, the CDR3 reads TGTGCTAGTGGTTTGGAAGGGGATGGATCACCCCTCCACTTT.

The table lists this clonotype with a few counts. The chain couples TRBV3-1 to TRBJ2-5; D possibly uses TRBD1 or TRBD2 (6 bases each). The CDR3 runs 15 residues. CDR1 and CDR2 (germline): LGHDT, YNNKEL (reference sequence). Trimming cost V 3 bases and J 7 bases, with 18 bases left between them. CDR3 DNA: TGTGCCAGCAGCCACCCTTTAGGGGGGCCGGTGACCCAGTACTTC. Protein product: CASSHPLGGPVTQYF.

This clonotype was recorded at least ten times. V and J are TRBV5-5 and TRBJ1-3; tentatively, D is TRBD1 (5 bases). The V end was cut by 5 bases, the J end by 8 bases, with 23 bases between. This CDR3 is 16 amino acids long. The germline V gene has CDR1 SGHKS and CDR2 YYEKEE (reference sequence). CDR3 loop: CASREGFWGYMDTIYF. The DNA of the CDR3 is TGTGCCAGCAGGGAGGGGTTTTGGGGTTATATGGACACCATATATTTT.

Of note for this clonotype: At one of its ends the junction is not consistent with the germline gene, which may arise from a read error. The genes are TRBV10-2 and TRBJ2-2; TRBD1 aligns across 11 bases. The germline CDR1 and CDR2 sequences are WSHSY and SAAADI. CDR3 length equals 14 residues. In DNA form, the CDR3 reads TGCGCCCGCAGTGAGGGACAGGGGGTAGGGGAGCTGTTTTTT. The encoded protein is CARSEGQGVGELFF.

This clonotype was found many times. The V and J genes are TRBV11-2 and TRBJ2-7; TRBD1 matches at 7 bases. This CDR3 has 17 amino acids. V shed 0 bases, J shed 3 bases, and the junction held 11 bases outside the gene matches. Per germline, CDR1 SGHAT and CDR2 FQNNGV. The CDR3 nucleotides read TGTGCCAGCAGCTTAGATAGGCCCCAACAGGGGTACTACGAGCAGTACTTC. Its translation: CASSLDRPQQGYYEQYF.

The chain employs TRBV4-1 and TRBJ2-5; D ambiguous. CDR1 and CDR2 from the germline V gene are MGHRA and YSYEKL. V lost 5 bases to trimming and J lost 10 bases, with 11 bases between them. The CDR3 consists of 11 residues. The CDR3 protein is CASSADRIQYF. The CDR3 DNA is TGCGCCAGCAGCGCAGATAGGATCCAGTACTTC.

This chain joins TRBV11-1 and TRBJ2-1, with TRBD2 matching 9 bases. V shed 5 bases and J 4 bases; nucleotides not matched to a gene: 6. Germline loops: CDR1 SGHAT, CDR2 FQDESV (reference sequence). The CDR3 is 15 amino acids. The CDR3: CASSPASGTYNEQFF. The CDR3 DNA sequence: TGTGCCAGCAGCCCTGCTAGCGGGACTTACAATGAGCAGTTCTTC.

This clonotype was counted at least ten times. This chain joins TRBV5-6 and TRBJ1-1; no definite D call. The CDR3 extends over 13 amino acids. V dropped 7 bases and J dropped 1 base, with 11 bases sitting between them. CDR1 and CDR2 from the germline V gene are SGHDT and YYEEEE. The chain's CDR3 is CASRPRTNTEAFF. The DNA of the CDR3 is TGTGCCAGCCGACCCCGGACGAACACTGAAGCTTTCTTT.

Many counts were recorded for this clonotype. The chain uses TRBV14 and TRBJ1-1, with TRBD1 as a possible D gene (6 bases). This CDR3 has 18 amino acids. Germline values: CDR1 SGHDN, CDR2 FVKESK. Between the trimmed V and J ends, which lost 0 bases and 1 base, there was a span of 18 bases. CDR3 coding DNA: TGTGCCAGCAGCCAAGATCGTGGGGGCGCGGTAGGGAACACTGAAGCTTTCTTT. This translates into CASSQDRGGAVGNTEAFF.

V and J are TRBV11-1 and TRBJ2-1; 13 nucleotides line up with TRBD2. The CDR3 covers 15 residues. The germline CDR1 and CDR2 sequences are SGHAT and FQDESV (reference sequence). Trimming at V came to 5 bases and at J to 4 bases, leaving 2 bases not matched to a gene. The CDR3 DNA reads as TGTGCCAGCAGCCAGGGACTAGCGGGGTACAATGAGCAGTTCTTC. Protein: CASSQGLAGYNEQFF.

This clonotype is a singleton in its sample. The V and J genes are TRBV12-3 or TRBV12-4 and TRBJ1-5; no reliable D call. The CDR3 is 13 residues long. Trimming removed 3 bases from V and 6 bases from J, with 9 bases in between. CDR3 residues: CASSLTRIQPQHF. DNA of the CDR3: TGTGCCAGCAGTTTGACGCGAATTCAGCCCCAGCATTTT.

In its sample, this clonotype was seen a few times. The V and J genes are TRBV19 and TRBJ1-1; D may be TRBD1 (5 bases). V gave up 9 bases and J gave up 4 bases, with 9 bases separating them. CDR1 and CDR2 from the germline V gene are LNHDA and SQIVND (reference sequence). The CDR3 spans 11 residues. This CDR3 reads CASRQFTEAFF. CDR3 in DNA: TGTGCCAGCCGACAGTTCACTGAAGCTTTCTTT.

The count of this clonotype is one. The chain carries TRBV9 and TRBJ2-1, with 7 nucleotides matching TRBD2. Germline V lookup: CDR1 SGDLS, CDR2 YYNGEE. Unmatched junction bases numbered 3, after V lost 3 bases and J lost 0 bases. The CDR3 covers 15 residues. CDR3 sequence reads: CASSAGTNSYNEQFF. CDR3 nucleotides: TGTGCCAGCAGCGCGGGGACTAACTCCTACAATGAGCAGTTCTTC.

This clonotype has a count of ten or more. The CDR3 DNA sequence: TGTGCCAGCAGCTCGGACAGGCTCTTTGGCTACACCTTC. Protein sequence: CASSSDRLFGYTF. This chain uses TRBV3-1 with TRBJ1-2, with 7 bases identical to TRBD1. Trimming cost V 5 bases and J 7 bases; bases outside gene matches: 7. This CDR3 is built from 13 residues. The germline V gene has CDR1 LGHDT and CDR2 YNNKEL (reference sequence).

For this clonotype: One end of the junction fails to match germline, which may point to a read error. The chain has TRBV7-2 and TRBJ2-7; TRBD2 matches 8 bases. Germline CDR1 reads SGHTA; CDR2 reads FQGNSA. This CDR3 has 14 amino acids. The CDR3 spells CPSSGTGGGYEQHF. The CDR3 bases are TGTCCCAGCAGCGGAACCGGGGGGGGCTACGAGCAGCACTTC.

The rearrangement links TRBV25-1 to TRBJ2-3, with 9 positions matching TRBD1. Trimming removed 7 bases from V and 3 bases from J; junction bases left unmatched: 5. The CDR3 contains 14 residues. CDR1 MGHDK and CDR2 SYGVNS come from the germline V gene. DNA for the CDR3: TGTGCCAGCAACCGGGACAGGGATACAGATACGCAGTATTTT. Protein: CASNRDRDTDTQYF.

The chain uses TRBV2 and TRBJ1-1; D call uncertain. V was trimmed by 8 bases and J by 5 bases, leaving 12 bases between them. Germline V gene data show CDR1 as SNHLY and CDR2 as FYNNEI. The CDR3 is made up of 12 amino acids. CDR3 sequence reads: CASELGRTEAFF. The DNA for the CDR3 is TGTGCCAGCGAACTAGGAAGGACTGAAGCTTTCTTT. The variable domain in full, completed from reference TRBV2 and TRBJ1-1, reads EPEVTQTPSHQVTQMGQEVILRCVPISNHLYFYWYRQILGQKVEFLVSFYNNEISEKSEIFDDQFSVERPDGSNFTLKIRSTKLEDSAMYFCASELGRTEAFFGQGTRLTVV.

Of note for this clonotype: The junction and the germline gene differ at one end; a read error may be behind it. This CDR3 reads CASSPIAGAEQYF. Here the CDR3 DNA reads TGTGCCAGCAGTCCAATAGCGGGGGCCGAGCAGTATTTC. This chain uses TRBV12-3 or TRBV12-4 with TRBJ2-7, with 9 bases lining up with TRBD2. The CDR3 is 13 amino acids.

The sample holds many counts of this clonotype. The V gene is TRBV5-1, the J gene TRBJ1-1, with D hard to call. The germline V gene encodes CDR1 SGHRS and CDR2 YFSETQ. The CDR3 loop spans 13 amino acids. With 1 base removed from V and 1 base from J, the gap between germline ends came to 5 bases. This CDR3 reads CASSLMGNTEAFF. The CDR3 DNA is TGCGCCAGCAGCTTGATGGGGAACACTGAAGCTTTCTTT.

The table lists this clonotype with a few counts. J is TRBJ2-1 and V is TRBV28, with 9 bases that match TRBD1. This CDR3 comprises 16 residues. CDR1 is MDHEN, CDR2 SYDVKM, per germline. The J segment lost 4 bases and the V segment lost 6 bases, leaving 10 bases of the junction unmatched. The DNA of the CDR3 is TGTGCCAGCAGCACGCCCGGGACAGGGTTTTACAATGAGCAGTTCTTC. Translated: CASSTPGTGFYNEQFF.

This clonotype was seen at least ten times. The chain is built from TRBV11-2 and TRBJ1-3; D call uncertain. V was shortened by 8 bases and J by 3 bases, with 17 bases between the two germline ends. Per germline, CDR1 SGHAT and CDR2 FQNNGV. The CDR3 length is 15 residues. CDR3 sequence reads: CASVNRGLNGNTIYF. The CDR3 bases are TGTGCCAGCGTAAATCGAGGGCTTAATGGAAACACCATATATTTT.

This clonotype was recorded many times. The chain is built from TRBV5-6 and TRBJ2-7; TRBD1 aligns across 7 bases. From germline, CDR1 is SGHDT and CDR2 YYEEEE. The CDR3 length is 14 residues. V dropped 4 bases and J dropped 6; count of bases not matched to a gene: 10. The CDR3 DNA sequence: TGTGCCAGCAGCCTGGGATCCCAGGGGGTCGAGCAGTACTTC. This gives the protein CASSLGSQGVEQYF.

This clonotype was recorded many times. The V and J genes are TRBV19 and TRBJ1-4; no firm D call. The V gene's germline CDR1 is LNHDA and CDR2 SQIVND (reference sequence). The CDR3 sequence is 15 residues long. Trimming removed 3 bases from V and 7 bases from J, with 15 bases in between. The CDR3 bases are TGTGCCAGTAGTATCCAAAGTCTAAAGGGTGAAAAACTGTTTTTT. Protein: CASSIQSLKGEKLFF.